This T cell receptor (beta chain) was documented in a study of identical twins. The donors were all healthy and Caucasian. TCRdb fed the 5' RACE reads into MiXCR, producing one record per CDR3 protein. The sample includes some 1,700,000 distinct CDR3 sequences, under 35% seen only once; the top ten take approximately 0.29%. Germline-derived CDR1 and CDR2 are MNHNS and SASEGT. Trimming left V 7 bases short and J 15 bases short, with 19 bases between. This CDR3 spans 12 amino acids. J is TRBJ2-1 and V is TRBV6-1; D perhaps matches TRBD2 (6 bases). This clonotype originated in a newborn girl in good health. Sequenced sample: cord blood. CDR3 DNA sequence: TGTGCCAGCATCGGTCCTAGCGAACTACGGTTCTTC. Amino acids: CASIGPSELRFF.